This T cell receptor (beta chain) was profiled in a study of Ad26.COV2.S vaccination and SARS-CoV-2 variants. Study as a whole: Donor participated within the Ad26.COV2.S arm of the COV1001 trial. Recipients of Ad26.COV2.S got it intramuscularly, once or twice 56 days apart. Regarding the study as a whole: Vaccine recipients posted higher spike-specific TCR breadth than their placebo counterparts.

The treatment: over 15 received Ad26.COV2.S at low or high dose, single or two shots; a few received placebo; per-sample allocation not given. Vaccine and placebo recipients were sampled on day 63 after the first injection. Method: immunoSEQ multiplex PCR; TCRdb's copy keeps in-frame clones and lacks some. Here the sample spans 350,000 to 500,000 clones, 90% being singletons. CDR3 length equals 15 residues. Germline lookup yields CDR1 LNHDA and CDR2 SQIVND (reference sequence). Trimming removed 1 base at V and 5 bases at J, with 11 bases between. About this clone itself: What it binds is not known.

The V gene is TRBV19, the J gene TRBJ2-2, with D possibly being TRBD2 (5 bases). Sample: peripheral blood, taken in a trial of Ad26.COV2.S vaccine versus placebo. This clonotype was sampled from a person between 18 and 60 years old who received the Ad26.COV2.S COVID-19 vaccine or a placebo. In DNA form, the CDR3 reads TGTGCCAGTAGTATAGGAGGAGGCTTGACCGGGGAGCTGTTTTTT. Encoded protein: CASSIGGGLTGELFF.